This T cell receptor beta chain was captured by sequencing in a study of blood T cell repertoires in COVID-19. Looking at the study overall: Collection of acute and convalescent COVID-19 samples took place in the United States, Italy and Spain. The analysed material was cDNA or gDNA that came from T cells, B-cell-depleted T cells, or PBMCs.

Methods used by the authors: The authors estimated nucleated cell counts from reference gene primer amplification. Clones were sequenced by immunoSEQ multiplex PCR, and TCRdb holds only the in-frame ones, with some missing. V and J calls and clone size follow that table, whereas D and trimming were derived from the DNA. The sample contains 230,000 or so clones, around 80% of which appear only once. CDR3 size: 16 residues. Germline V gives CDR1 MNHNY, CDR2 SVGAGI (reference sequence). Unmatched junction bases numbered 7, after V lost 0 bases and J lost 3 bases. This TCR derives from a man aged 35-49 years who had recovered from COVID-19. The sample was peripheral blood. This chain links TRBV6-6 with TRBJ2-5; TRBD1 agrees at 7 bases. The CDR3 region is CASSYSTSGGKETQYF. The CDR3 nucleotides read TGTGCCAGCAGTTACTCGACATCAGGGGGAAAAGAGACCCAGTACTTC.